Described below is a single TCR beta chain sequence and its context. The antigen is unknown. The sample originates from a study of blood T cells in healthy people across ages. Study-wide results and limits: Strongly correlated with naive T cell percentage was TCR beta diversity. Fewer expanded clones and more diversity marked long-lived versus aged donors.

The authors ran a second PCR of roughly 6 to 12 cycles using a sample-barcoded 5' primer and a J-beta primer mix. One entry per CDR3 protein, called by TCRdb with MiXCR from the 5' RACE reads. Here the sample spans 1 million to 1.2 million distinct CDR3 sequences, around two fifths being singletons. Germline CDR1 reads MNHNY; CDR2 reads SVGAGI (reference sequence). V lost 6 bases, J lost 6 bases, and 11 bases lay in between. The CDR3 is 12 amino acids. Sequencing was performed on blood. The chain uses TRBV6-6 and TRBJ1-1, with D tentatively TRBD1 (5 bases). The sequence was collected from a man between 18 and 35 years old in good health. The DNA for the CDR3 is TGTGCCAGCAGCCAGGGAAGTCCTGAAGCTTTCTTT. Protein product: CASSQGSPEAFF.